Following are 22 T cell receptor beta chains from one sample sequenced in a study of cytomegalovirus exposure and HLA in healthy donors. PCR was performed using 60 Vbeta and 13 Jbeta primers. Clones were read by immunoSEQ multiplex PCR, and TCRdb kept only the in-frame ones, dropping some. The table shows about 190,000 clones, with 65% to 85% occurring only once. Specimen: PBMCs. Every receptor here comes from a young woman in good health and CMV-seronegative.

The chain uses TRBV5-6 and TRBJ2-1; the match to TRBD2 covers 9 bases. J lost 4 bases, V lost 3 bases, and 8 bases had no gene match. Germline lookup yields CDR1 SGHDT and CDR2 YYEEEE. The CDR3 length is 16 residues. The CDR3 DNA reads TGTGCCAGCAGCTACAGGAGCGGGAGGTTGTACAATGAGCAGTTCTTC. Amino acid sequence: CASSYRSGRLYNEQFF.

The V call is TRBV6-5, the J call TRBJ2-2; 7 bases align to TRBD1. The CDR3 covers 15 residues. Germline lookup yields CDR1 MNHEY and CDR2 SVGAGI. Germline trimming cut 4 bases from V and 7 bases from J; bases unmatched to any gene: 9. The CDR3 coding sequence is TGTGCCAGCAGTTCTCAAACAGGGGTTGGCGGGGAGCTGTTTTTT. Protein sequence: CASSSQTGVGGELFF.

This rearrangement joins TRBV28 to TRBJ1-5; D remains ambiguous. Trimming took 6 bases from V and 0 from J, leaving 3 bases between them. The CDR3 consists of 12 residues. CDR1 and CDR2 (germline): MDHEN, SYDVKM. In DNA form, the CDR3 reads TGTGCCAGCAGCATTAGCAATCAGCCCCAGCATTTT. Translation: CASSISNQPQHF.

The chain couples TRBV5-5 to TRBJ2-7, with 8 bases identical to TRBD1. Germline values: CDR1 SGHKS, CDR2 YYEKEE (reference sequence). The ends lost 2 bases at V and 6 bases at J; junction bases unmatched: 7. This CDR3 comprises 14 residues. This chain's CDR3 is CASSLRTGPGEQYF. The CDR3 nucleotides read TGTGCCAGCAGCTTAAGGACAGGGCCGGGCGAGCAGTACTTC.

CDR3 loop: CASSEARTISYEQYF. In DNA form, the CDR3 reads TGTGCCAGCAGTGAGGCCAGGACAATTTCCTACGAGCAGTACTTC. The genes are TRBV2 and TRBJ2-7; perhaps TRBD1 as D (5 bases). This CDR3 region has 15 residues. Germline V gene sequence: CDR1 SNHLY, CDR2 FYNNEI. The germline V and J ends were trimmed by 3 bases and 1 base, with 13 bases remaining between them.

The CDR3 sequence: CASSKTGTWVTEAFF. The DNA of the CDR3 is TGTGCCAGCAGCAAAACCGGGACATGGGTTACTGAAGCTTTCTTT. V usage is TRBV28 and J usage is TRBJ1-1; a weak D match, TRBD1 (6 bases). V shed 6 bases and J shed 5 bases, with 19 bases lying between them. Looked up from germline, CDR1 is MDHEN and CDR2 is SYDVKM. The CDR3 extends over 15 amino acids.

The rearrangement links TRBV7-9 to TRBJ1-1; TRBD1 is a possible D gene (6 bases). The CDR3 loop spans 14 amino acids. V gave up 5 bases and J gave up 0 bases, with 10 bases separating them. Germline V gene sequence: CDR1 SEHNR, CDR2 FQNEAQ (reference sequence). CDR3: CASSGRTVNTEAFF. CDR3 coding DNA: TGTGCCAGCAGCGGCCGGACAGTGAACACTGAAGCTTTCTTT.

V and J are TRBV5-1 and TRBJ2-7; 9 nucleotides agree with TRBD1. There are 15 residues in the CDR3. With 3 bases clipped from V and 1 base from J, the junction kept 5 bases outside the gene matches. Germline V lookup: CDR1 SGHRS, CDR2 YFSETQ. The CDR3 protein is CASSSTGGDSYEQYF. CDR3 bases: TGCGCCAGCAGCTCGACAGGGGGGGATTCCTACGAGCAGTACTTC.

This clone was seen a few times. The genes are TRBV6-5 and TRBJ1-2; D remains ambiguous. The CDR3 loop spans 13 amino acids. The germline V and J ends were trimmed by 4 bases and 4 bases, with 10 bases remaining between them. Looked up from germline, CDR1 is MNHEY and CDR2 is SVGAGI. The CDR3, as DNA: TGTGCCAGCAGTTCACAGTCCATCTATGGCTACACCTTC. As protein: CASSSQSIYGYTF.

The chain recombines TRBV28 with TRBJ2-1, with unresolved D. The CDR3 is made up of 13 amino acids. Trimming stripped 6 bases from V and 6 bases from J, with 12 bases between. Germline lookup yields CDR1 MDHEN and CDR2 SYDVKM. The CDR3 nucleotides read TGTGCCAGCAGGCCAAGACTGAGCAATGAGCAGTTCTTC. Translated, it gives CASRPRLSNEQFF.

The V call is TRBV9, the J call TRBJ2-2; maybe TRBD1 (6 bases). Deletions cut 3 bases from V and 4 bases from J, with 10 bases between. The CDR3 loop spans 14 amino acids. Germline V lookup: CDR1 SGDLS, CDR2 YYNGEE. CDR3 DNA: TGTGCCAGCAGCGCAAGGGGGAGCACCGGGGAGCTGTTTTTT. It is translated as CASSARGSTGELFF.

The chain links TRBV12-5 to TRBJ2-7; TRBD1 matches at 9 bases. CDR1 and CDR2 (germline): LGHNT, FRNRAP. The CDR3 is 14 residues long. V shed 7 bases, J shed 1 base, and the junction held 5 bases outside the gene matches. CDR3 protein: CASASGTGSYEQYF. CDR3 coding DNA: TGTGCTAGTGCCTCCGGGACAGGGTCCTACGAGCAGTACTTC.

The V gene is TRBV15, the J gene TRBJ1-1; a weak D match, TRBD1 (5 bases). This CDR3 is built from 17 residues. Trimming shortened V by 1 base and J by 1 base, and 16 bases separated the two germline ends. CDR1 and CDR2 from the germline V gene are LNHNV and YYDKDF (reference sequence). The CDR3 DNA sequence: TGTGCCACCAGCAGAGGGCTTGGTGCACAGGCGAACACTGAAGCTTTCTTT. Protein sequence: CATSRGLGAQANTEAFF.

The V call is TRBV6-5, the J call TRBJ1-1; maybe TRBD1 (5 bases). Per the germline V gene, CDR1 is MNHEY and CDR2 is SVGAGI. The CDR3 runs 13 residues. Trimming removed 4 bases from V and 7 bases from J, with 13 bases in between. CDR3: CASSLRGGSEAFF. CDR3 nucleotides: TGTGCCAGCAGTTTACGGGGGGGTAGTGAAGCTTTCTTT.

The chain employs TRBV18 and TRBJ1-6; 7 nucleotides align to TRBD1. The V gene end was trimmed by 6 bases and the J gene end by 8 bases; junction bases not matched to a gene: 7. The CDR3 contains 14 residues. From germline, CDR1 is KGHSH and CDR2 LQKENI. DNA of the CDR3: TGTGCCAGCTCGACAGGGCTGTATGATTCACCCCTCCACTTT. Protein sequence: CASSTGLYDSPLHF.

This clone was picked up a small number of times. This chain joins TRBV2 and TRBJ1-6; 10 bases line up with TRBD1. Per germline, CDR1 SNHLY and CDR2 FYNNEI. There are 15 residues in the CDR3. The V segment lost 8 bases and the J segment 10 bases; nucleotides outside the gene matches: 11. DNA of the CDR3: TGTGCCAGCGTGGGGGAGGGACAGGGGCCCTCACCCCTCCACTTT. It encodes CASVGEGQGPSPLHF.

The gene calls are TRBV27 and TRBJ2-3; 9 nucleotides agree with TRBD2. Germline V lookup: CDR1 MNHEY, CDR2 SMNVEV (reference sequence). The CDR3 totals 16 residues. The trim removed 3 bases at V and 1 base at J, leaving 5 bases unmatched. This chain's CDR3 is CASSLGGGRGTDTQYF. CDR3 DNA sequence: TGTGCCAGCAGTTTGGGTGGCGGGAGGGGCACAGATACGCAGTATTTT.

The table lists this clone with a count of one. The chain combines TRBV7-3 with TRBJ2-7; TRBD2 is a possible D gene (7 bases). V was cut by 5 bases and J by 1 base, with 15 bases left in between. This CDR3 spans 15 amino acids. Per the germline V gene, CDR1 is SGHTA and CDR2 is FQGTGA. CDR3 DNA sequence: TGTGCCAGCAGCCGAGGGGGAGGGGATTCCTACGAGCAGTACTTC. Protein sequence: CASSRGGGDSYEQYF.

This sequence joins TRBV28 and TRBJ2-5; 12 bases are a match to TRBD2. V lost 6 bases and J lost 6; bases outside the gene matches: 11. The CDR3 covers 16 residues. The germline gives CDR1 MDHEN, CDR2 SYDVKM. The CDR3 sequence is CASRKFRLAGDKTQYF. The CDR3 bases are TGTGCCAGCAGGAAATTCAGACTAGCGGGGGACAAGACCCAGTACTTC.

The chain joins TRBV27 to TRBJ2-3; 8 bases line up with TRBD1. V shed 5 bases and J 1 base; nucleotides not matched to a gene: 5. The CDR3 runs to 15 residues. Per the germline V gene, CDR1 is MNHEY and CDR2 is SMNVEV (reference sequence). The CDR3: CASSEGGQGTDTQYF. Here the CDR3 DNA reads TGTGCCAGCAGTGAGGGGGGACAGGGCACAGATACGCAGTATTTT.

This sequence joins TRBV28 and TRBJ2-1, with 9 bases aligning to TRBD2. Germline CDR1 MDHEN, CDR2 SYDVKM. Germline trimming cut 8 bases from V and 7 bases from J; bases unmatched to any gene: 6. This CDR3 spans 13 amino acids. CDR3 sequence: CASLGGGANEQFF. For the CDR3, the DNA is TGTGCCAGCCTAGGCGGGGGGGCGAATGAGCAGTTCTTC.

The V call is TRBV11-2, the J call TRBJ1-1; tentative D call: TRBD1 (6 bases). V was clipped by 5 bases and J by 1 base, with 17 bases between them. This CDR3 has 16 amino acids. The germline V gene encodes CDR1 SGHAT and CDR2 FQNNGV. The chain's CDR3 is CASSRPGRGANTEAFF. The DNA of the CDR3 is TGTGCCAGCAGCCGTCCGGGACGGGGGGCGAACACTGAAGCTTTCTTT.